Only a few counts were recorded for the clone carrying this TCR beta chain. Its antigen is not identified. Primers: 60 Vbeta forward and 13 Jbeta reverse. The data were produced by immunoSEQ multiplex PCR, yet TCRdb's version contains in-frame clones alone and is incomplete. The sample consists of 180,000 or so clones, about 9% of them appearing once. The sample comes from a study of cytomegalovirus exposure and HLA in healthy donors. The wider study: Genotyping showed roughly 76% of roughly 400 donors falling in the Caucasian-associated ancestry cluster.

Trimming shortened V by 2 bases and J by 4 bases, and 18 bases separated the two germline ends. The CDR3 runs 17 residues. From germline, CDR1 is MGHRA and CDR2 YSYEKL. Findings of the study overall: A later look showed TCR association rates differing by HLA locus, highest for DRB1 and lowest for HLA-C. Across all donors, roughly uniform sequencing depth was an assumption of the presence/absence analyses. HLA restriction was apparent for most CMV-associated TCR beta chains in a later analysis.

Sequencing was performed on PBMCs. The sequence derives from a woman in her twenties or thirties in good health and CMV-seropositive. The J gene is TRBJ2-1, the V gene TRBV4-1, with a tentative D call TRBD2 (6 bases). This chain's CDR3 is CASSQTQRDLKYNEQFF. The CDR3 region has the DNA TGCGCCAGCAGCCAAACTCAACGGGACTTGAAATACAATGAGCAGTTCTTC.